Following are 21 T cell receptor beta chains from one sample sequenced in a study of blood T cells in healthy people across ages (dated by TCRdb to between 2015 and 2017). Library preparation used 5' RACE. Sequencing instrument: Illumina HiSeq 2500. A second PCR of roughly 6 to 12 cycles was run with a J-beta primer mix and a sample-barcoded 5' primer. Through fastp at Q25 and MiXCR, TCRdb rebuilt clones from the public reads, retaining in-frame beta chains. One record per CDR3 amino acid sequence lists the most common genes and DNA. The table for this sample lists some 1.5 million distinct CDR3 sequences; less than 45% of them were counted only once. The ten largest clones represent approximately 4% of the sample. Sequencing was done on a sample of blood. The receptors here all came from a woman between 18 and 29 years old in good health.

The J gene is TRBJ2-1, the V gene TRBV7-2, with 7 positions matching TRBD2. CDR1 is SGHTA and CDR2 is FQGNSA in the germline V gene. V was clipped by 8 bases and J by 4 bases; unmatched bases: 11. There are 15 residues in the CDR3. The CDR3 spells CASGGGAGKYNEQFF. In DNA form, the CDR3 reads TGTGCCAGCGGGGGAGGGGCGGGGAAATACAATGAGCAGTTCTTC.

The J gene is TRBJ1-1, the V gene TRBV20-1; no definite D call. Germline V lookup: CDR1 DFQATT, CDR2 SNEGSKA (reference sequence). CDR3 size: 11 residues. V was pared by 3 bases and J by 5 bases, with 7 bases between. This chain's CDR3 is CSARVRTEAFF. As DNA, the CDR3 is TGCAGTGCTAGGGTAAGGACTGAAGCTTTCTTT.

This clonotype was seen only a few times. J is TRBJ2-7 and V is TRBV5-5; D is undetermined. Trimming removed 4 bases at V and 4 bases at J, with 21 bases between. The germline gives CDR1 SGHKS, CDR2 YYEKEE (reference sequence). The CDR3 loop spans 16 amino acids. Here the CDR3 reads CASSATPMGSLYEQYF. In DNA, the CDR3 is TGTGCCAGCAGCGCTACCCCAATGGGATCCCTGTACGAGCAGTACTTC.

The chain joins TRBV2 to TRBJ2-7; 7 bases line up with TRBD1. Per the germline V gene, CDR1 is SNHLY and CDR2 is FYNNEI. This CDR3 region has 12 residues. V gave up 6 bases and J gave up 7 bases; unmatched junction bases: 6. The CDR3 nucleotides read TGTGCCAGCAGAGATGACAGGGTTGAGCAGTACTTC. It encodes CASRDDRVEQYF.

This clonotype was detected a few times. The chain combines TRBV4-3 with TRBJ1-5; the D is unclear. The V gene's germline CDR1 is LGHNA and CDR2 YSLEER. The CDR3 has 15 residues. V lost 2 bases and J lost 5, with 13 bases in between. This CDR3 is CASSQTKYGDQPQHF. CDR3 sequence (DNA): TGCGCCAGCAGCCAAACAAAGTACGGCGATCAGCCCCAGCATTTT.

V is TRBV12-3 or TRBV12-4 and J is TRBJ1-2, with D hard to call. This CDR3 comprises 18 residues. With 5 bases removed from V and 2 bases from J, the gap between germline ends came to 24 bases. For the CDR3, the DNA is TGTGCCAGCAGTCCCAATGCCCCCCCCCTGGCCGGAAACTATGGCTACACCTTC. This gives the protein CASSPNAPPLAGNYGYTF.

CDR3 nucleotides: TGCGCCAGCAGCTTCGGACAGGGGGCTGAAAAACTGTTTTTT. The encoded protein is CASSFGQGAEKLFF. The chain recombines TRBV5-1 with TRBJ1-4; 11 bases agree with TRBD1. The V gene's germline CDR1 is SGHRS and CDR2 YFSETQ. The CDR3 sequence is 14 residues long. J lost 7 bases, V lost 2 bases, and 1 base had no gene match.

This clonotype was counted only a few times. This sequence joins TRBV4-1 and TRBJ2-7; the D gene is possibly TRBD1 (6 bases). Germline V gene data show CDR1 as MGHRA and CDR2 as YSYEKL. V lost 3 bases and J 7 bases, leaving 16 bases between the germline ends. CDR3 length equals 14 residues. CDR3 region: CASSQIEGEVEQYF. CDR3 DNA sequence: TGCGCCAGCAGCCAGATTGAGGGGGAAGTAGAGCAGTACTTC.

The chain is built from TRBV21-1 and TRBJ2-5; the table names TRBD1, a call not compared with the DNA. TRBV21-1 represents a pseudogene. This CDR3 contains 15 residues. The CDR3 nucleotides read TGTGCCAGCAGCTGGCCCGGGCCTCGGCTGGAGACCCAGTACTTC. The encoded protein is CASSWPGPRLETQYF.

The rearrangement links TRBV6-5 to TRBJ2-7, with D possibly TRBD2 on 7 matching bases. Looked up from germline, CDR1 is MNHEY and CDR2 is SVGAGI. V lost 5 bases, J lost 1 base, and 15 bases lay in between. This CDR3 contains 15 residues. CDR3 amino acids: CASSPTGGLSYEQYF. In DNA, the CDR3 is TGTGCCAGCAGTCCCACGGGGGGCTTGTCCTACGAGCAGTACTTC.

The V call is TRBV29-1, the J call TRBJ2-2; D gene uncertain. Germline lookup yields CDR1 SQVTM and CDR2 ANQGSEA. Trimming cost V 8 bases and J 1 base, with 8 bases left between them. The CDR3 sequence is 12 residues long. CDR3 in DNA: TGCAGCTCCGTCAGGAACACCGGGGAGCTGTTTTTT. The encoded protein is CSSVRNTGELFF.

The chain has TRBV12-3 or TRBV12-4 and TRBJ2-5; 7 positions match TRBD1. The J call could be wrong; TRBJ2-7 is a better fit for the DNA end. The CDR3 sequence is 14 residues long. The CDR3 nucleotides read TGTGCCAGCAGTTTCGGACAGGCAAACTACGAGCAGTACTTC. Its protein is CASSFGQANYEQYF.

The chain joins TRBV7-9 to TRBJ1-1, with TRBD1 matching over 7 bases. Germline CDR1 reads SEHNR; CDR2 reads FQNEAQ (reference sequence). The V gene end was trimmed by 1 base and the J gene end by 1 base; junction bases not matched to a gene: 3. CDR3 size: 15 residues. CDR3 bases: TGTGCCAGCAGCTTAGGGGGACAGAGGAACACTGAAGCTTTCTTT. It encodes CASSLGGQRNTEAFF.

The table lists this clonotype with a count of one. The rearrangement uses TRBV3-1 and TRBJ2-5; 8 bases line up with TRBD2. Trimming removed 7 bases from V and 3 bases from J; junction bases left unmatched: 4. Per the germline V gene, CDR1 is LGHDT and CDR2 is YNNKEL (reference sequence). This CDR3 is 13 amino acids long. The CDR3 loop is CASTHSGEETQYF. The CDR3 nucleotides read TGTGCCAGCACCCATAGCGGGGAAGAGACCCAGTACTTC.

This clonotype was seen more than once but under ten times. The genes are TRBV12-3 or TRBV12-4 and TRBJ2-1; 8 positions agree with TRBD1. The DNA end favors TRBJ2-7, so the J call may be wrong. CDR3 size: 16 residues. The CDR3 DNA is TGTGCCAGCAGTATACCGGGACAGGTGAACTACAATGAGCAGTACTTC. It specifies CASSIPGQVNYNEQYF.

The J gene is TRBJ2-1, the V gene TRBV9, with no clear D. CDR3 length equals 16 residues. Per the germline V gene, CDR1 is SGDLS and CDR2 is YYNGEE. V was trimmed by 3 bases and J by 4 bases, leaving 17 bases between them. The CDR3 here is CASSDVGRAGYNEQFF. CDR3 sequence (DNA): TGTGCCAGCAGCGATGTAGGACGGGCCGGGTACAATGAGCAGTTCTTC.

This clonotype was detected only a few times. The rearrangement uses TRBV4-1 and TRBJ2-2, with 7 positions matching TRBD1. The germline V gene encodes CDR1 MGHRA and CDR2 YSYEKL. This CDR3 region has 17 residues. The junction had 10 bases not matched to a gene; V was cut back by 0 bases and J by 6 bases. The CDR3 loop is CASSQDWAQGIAGELFF. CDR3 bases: TGCGCCAGCAGCCAAGATTGGGCACAGGGGATCGCCGGGGAGCTGTTTTTT.

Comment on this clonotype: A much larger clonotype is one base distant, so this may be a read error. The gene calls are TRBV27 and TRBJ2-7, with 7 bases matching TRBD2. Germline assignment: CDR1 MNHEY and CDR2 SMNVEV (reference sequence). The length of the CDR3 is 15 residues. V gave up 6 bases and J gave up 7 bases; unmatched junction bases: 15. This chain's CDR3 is CASRPGTIGYNEQYF. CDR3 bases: TGTGCCAGCAGACCCGGGACTATCGGGTACAATGAGCAGTACTTC.

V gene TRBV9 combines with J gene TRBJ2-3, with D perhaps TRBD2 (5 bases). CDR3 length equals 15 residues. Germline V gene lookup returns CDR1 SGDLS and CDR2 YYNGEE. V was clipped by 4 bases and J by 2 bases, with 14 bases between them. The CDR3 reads CASSLDGDFTDTQYF. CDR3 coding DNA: TGTGCCAGCAGCTTGGACGGGGATTTCACAGATACGCAGTATTTT.

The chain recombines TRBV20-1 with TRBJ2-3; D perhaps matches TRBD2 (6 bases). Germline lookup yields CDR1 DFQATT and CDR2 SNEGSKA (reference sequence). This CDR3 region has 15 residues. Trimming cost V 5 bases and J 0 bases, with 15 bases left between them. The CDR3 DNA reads TGCAGTGCTTCAGGGCCGACTAGGAGCACAGATACGCAGTATTTT. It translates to CSASGPTRSTDTQYF.

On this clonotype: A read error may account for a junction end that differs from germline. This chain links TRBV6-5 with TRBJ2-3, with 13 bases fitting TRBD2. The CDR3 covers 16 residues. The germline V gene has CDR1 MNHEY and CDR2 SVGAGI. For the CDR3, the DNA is TGTGCCTGCAGAAGAACTAGCGGGGGGGCTTCGGGTACGCAGTATTTT. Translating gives CACRRTSGGASGTQYF.